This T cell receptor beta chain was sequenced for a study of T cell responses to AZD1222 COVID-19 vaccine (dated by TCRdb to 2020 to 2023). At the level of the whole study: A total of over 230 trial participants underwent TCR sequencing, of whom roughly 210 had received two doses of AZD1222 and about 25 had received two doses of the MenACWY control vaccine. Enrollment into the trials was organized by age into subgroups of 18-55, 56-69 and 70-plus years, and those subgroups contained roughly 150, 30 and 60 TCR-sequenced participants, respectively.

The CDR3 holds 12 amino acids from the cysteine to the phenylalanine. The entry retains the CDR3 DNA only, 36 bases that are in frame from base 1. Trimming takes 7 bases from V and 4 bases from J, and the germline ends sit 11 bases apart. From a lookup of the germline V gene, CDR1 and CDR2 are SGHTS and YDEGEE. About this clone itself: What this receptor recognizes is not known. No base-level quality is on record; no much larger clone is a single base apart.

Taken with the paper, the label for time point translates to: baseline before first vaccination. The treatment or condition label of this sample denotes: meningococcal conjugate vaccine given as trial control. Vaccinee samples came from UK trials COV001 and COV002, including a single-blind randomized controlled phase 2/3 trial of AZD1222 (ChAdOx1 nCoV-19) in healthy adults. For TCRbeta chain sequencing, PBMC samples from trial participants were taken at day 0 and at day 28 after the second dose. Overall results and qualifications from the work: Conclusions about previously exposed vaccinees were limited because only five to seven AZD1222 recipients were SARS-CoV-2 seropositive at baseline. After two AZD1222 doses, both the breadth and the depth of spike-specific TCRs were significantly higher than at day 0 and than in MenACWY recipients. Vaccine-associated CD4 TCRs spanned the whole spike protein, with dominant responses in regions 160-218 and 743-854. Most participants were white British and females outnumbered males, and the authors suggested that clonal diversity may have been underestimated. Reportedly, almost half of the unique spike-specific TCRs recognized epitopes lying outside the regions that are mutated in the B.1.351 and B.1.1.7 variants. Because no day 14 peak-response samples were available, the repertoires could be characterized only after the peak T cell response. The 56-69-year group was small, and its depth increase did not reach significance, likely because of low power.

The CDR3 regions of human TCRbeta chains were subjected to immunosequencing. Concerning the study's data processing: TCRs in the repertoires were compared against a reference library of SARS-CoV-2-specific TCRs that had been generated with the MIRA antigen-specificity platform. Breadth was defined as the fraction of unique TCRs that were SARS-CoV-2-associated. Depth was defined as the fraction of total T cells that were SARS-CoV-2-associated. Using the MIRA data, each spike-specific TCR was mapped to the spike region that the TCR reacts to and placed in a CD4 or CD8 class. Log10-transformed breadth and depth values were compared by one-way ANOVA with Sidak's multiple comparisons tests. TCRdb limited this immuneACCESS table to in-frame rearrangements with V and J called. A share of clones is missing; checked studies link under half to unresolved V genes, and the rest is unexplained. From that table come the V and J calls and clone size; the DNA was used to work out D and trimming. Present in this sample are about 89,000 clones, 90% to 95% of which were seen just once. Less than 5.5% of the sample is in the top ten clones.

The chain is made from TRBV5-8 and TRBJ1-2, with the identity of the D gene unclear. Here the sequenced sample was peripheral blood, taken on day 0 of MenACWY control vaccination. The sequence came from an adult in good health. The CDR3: CASSTWTYGYTF. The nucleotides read TGTGCCAGCTCGACGTGGACCTATGGCTACACCTTC.